Listed below are T cell receptor beta chains from one sample, sequenced in a study of a mutant IDH1 vaccine in newly diagnosed glioma. Some clones are missing from TCRdb's copy, which holds only in-frame ones; the method was immunoSEQ multiplex PCR. In the table there are 77,000 or so clones, 81% of which are singletons. Antigens of these TCRs are unknown. The starting material was PBMCs, obtained from a glioma patient whose treatment included an IDH1 peptide vaccine. The source is a man between 35 and 55 years old with glioma. CDR3s include the opening cysteine and the closing phenylalanine or tryptophan. D genes are given only for firm matches. Clone sizes are given selectively: once, few, many, or a class where the clone is expanded.

abundance	j_gene	d_gene	v_gene	CDR3aa	CDR3nt
-	TRBJ2-2	-	TRBV7-7	CASSKDRTNGELFF	TGTGCTAGCAGCAAAGACCGGACTAACGGGGAGCTGTTTTTT
-	TRBJ2-5	TRBD2	TRBV27	CASSLVAGGETQYF	TGTGCCAGCAGTTTAGTGGCGGGAGGTGAGACCCAGTACTTC
-	TRBJ2-7	-	TRBV4-2	CASSRSTSSYEQYF	TGTGCCAGCAGCCGGTCAACGAGCTCCTACGAGCAGTACTTC
-	TRBJ2-7	-	TRBV14	CASSQESGSQYF	TGTGCCAGCAGCCAAGAATCGGGGTCGCAGTACTTC
-	TRBJ1-1	TRBD1	TRBV19	CASSKQQGANTEAFF	TGTGCCAGTAGTAAACAACAGGGGGCGAACACTGAAGCTTTCTTT
once	TRBJ1-2	TRBD1	TRBV27	CASRTGGGGYTF	TGTGCCAGCAGGACAGGGGGGGGCGGCTACACCTTC
-	TRBJ2-7	-	TRBV30	CAWSVSRGGGYEQYF	TGTGCCTGGAGTGTATCCAGGGGTGGGGGCTACGAGCAGTACTTC
few	TRBJ1-1	TRBD1	TRBV18	CASSPGTGGLAEAFF	TGTGCCAGCTCACCAGGGACAGGGGGGCTGGCTGAAGCTTTCTTT
-	TRBJ2-7	-	TRBV5-1	CASSLAAVGPYEQYF	TGCGCCAGCAGCTTGGCGGCAGTGGGCCCCTACGAGCAGTACTTC
once	TRBJ1-1	TRBD1	TRBV19	CASSLGQGNTEAFF	TGTGCCAGTAGTCTCGGACAGGGGAACACTGAAGCTTTCTTT
-	TRBJ2-3	-	TRBV5-1	CASKGVDTQYF	TGCGCCAGCAAAGGAGTAGATACGCAGTATTTT
-	TRBJ2-1	-	TRBV5-1	CASSLVAGFNNEQFF	TGCGCCAGCAGCTTGGTGGCCGGGTTTAACAATGAGCAGTTCTTC
-	TRBJ2-7	-	TRBV10-3	CAISERVVTYEQYF	TGTGCCATCAGTGAGAGGGTCGTCACCTACGAGCAGTACTTC
-	TRBJ2-2	-	TRBV19	CASSIEQNTGELFF	TGTGCCAGTAGTATAGAACAGAACACCGGGGAGCTGTTTTTT
-	TRBJ2-7	-	TRBV29-1	CSVEDPAGGYEQYF	TGCAGCGTTGAAGATCCGGCCGGGGGCTACGAGCAGTACTTC
-	TRBJ2-7	TRBD1	TRBV29-1	CSVEQSRDRTYEQYF	TGCAGCGTTGAACAGTCCCGGGACAGGACCTACGAGCAGTACTTC
-	TRBJ2-2	-	TRBV7-2	CASRAGELFF	TGTGCCAGCAGGGCCGGGGAGCTGTTTTTT
-	TRBJ2-7	-	TRBV7-2	CASSRRAGSISYEQYF	TGTGCCAGCAGCCGGAGGGCGGGCAGTATCTCCTACGAGCAGTACTTC
-	TRBJ1-1	-	TRBV15	CATSFWRSNTEAFF	TGTGCCACCAGCTTTTGGCGGTCGAACACTGAAGCTTTCTTT
-	TRBJ1-5	-	TRBV5-1	CASSLGGDQPQHF	TGCGCCAGCAGCTTGGGAGGGGATCAGCCCCAGCATTTT
-	TRBJ2-1	TRBD2	TRBV28	CASSTGPSGPRGGDEQFF	TGTGCCAGCAGTACAGGGCCTAGCGGGCCCCGAGGGGGTGATGAGCAGTTCTTC
-	TRBJ2-7	-	TRBV5-1	CASSRGPSSYEQYF	TGCGCCAGCAGCAGAGGACCCAGCTCCTACGAGCAGTACTTC
-	TRBJ1-2	-	TRBV6-5	CASSYVLQNGYTF	TGTGCCAGCAGTTACGTGCTACAGAATGGCTACACCTTC
-	TRBJ2-5	-	TRBV5-4	CASRRRSGETQYF	TGTGCCAGCAGGCGGCGCTCGGGAGAGACCCAGTACTTC
few	TRBJ2-2	-	TRBV5-3	CARPRVEGTGELFF	TGTGCCAGACCCCGGGTAGAAGGCACCGGGGAGCTGTTTTTT
-	TRBJ2-7	-	TRBV7-2	CASSLSQLPGYEQYF	TGTGCCAGCAGCCTATCCCAACTACCGGGCTACGAGCAGTACTTC
-	TRBJ2-2	-	TRBV7-6	CASSPNLSGELFF	TGTGCCAGCAGCCCCAATCTTTCCGGGGAGCTGTTTTTT
-	TRBJ2-7	-	TRBV10-1	CASSRGTDEQYF	TGCGCCAGCAGCCGCGGGACAGACGAGCAGTACTTC
-	TRBJ2-7	TRBD1	TRBV10-3	CAISESGTVSYEQYF	TGTGCCATCAGTGAGTCGGGGACAGTCTCCTACGAGCAGTACTTC
-	TRBJ1-3	-	TRBV6-5	CASRPRSSGNTIYF	TGTGCCAGCAGACCGAGAAGCTCTGGAAACACCATATATTTT
-	TRBJ2-5	TRBD2	TRBV5-6	CASSLVSGGGETQYF	TGTGCCAGCAGCTTGGTTTCCGGCGGGGGGGAGACCCAGTACTTC
-	TRBJ2-7	-	TRBV5-4	CASSTSGYEQYF	TGTGCCAGCAGCACTTCCGGGTACGAGCAGTACTTC
-	TRBJ1-1	-	TRBV6-1	CASSPPLGGSEAFF	TGTGCCAGCAGCCCCCCGCTGGGGGGCTCTGAAGCTTTCTTT
-	TRBJ1-3	-	TRBV19	CATTRHDPGNTIYF	TGTGCCACCACCCGACACGACCCTGGAAACACCATATATTTT
-	TRBJ2-7	-	TRBV5-4	CASSLGTTHYEQYF	TGTGCCAGCAGCTTGGGGACAACTCACTACGAGCAGTACTTC
-	TRBJ1-2	-	TRBV19	CASSTDGRLDTPNYGYTF	TGTGCCAGTAGTACCGACGGCAGGTTAGATACTCCTAACTATGGCTACACCTTC
-	TRBJ2-7	TRBD1	TRBV11-2	CASSFNPGQGIAEQYF	TGTGCCAGCAGCTTCAACCCGGGACAGGGAATTGCCGAGCAGTACTTC
-	TRBJ2-3	-	TRBV9	CASSVASGYTDTQYF	TGTGCCAGCAGCGTAGCTTCTGGGTACACAGATACGCAGTATTTT
-	TRBJ2-7	TRBD1	TRBV19	CASSIGTGNYEQYF	TGTGCCAGTAGTATCGGGACAGGGAACTACGAGCAGTACTTC
-	TRBJ1-1	-	TRBV5-8	CASSVGRVWTEAFF	TGTGCCAGCAGCGTCGGCAGGGTTTGGACTGAAGCTTTCTTT
-	TRBJ1-5	TRBD1	TRBV4-3	CASSQDGGQGPHQPQHF	TGCGCCAGCAGCCAAGACGGGGGACAGGGCCCCCATCAGCCCCAGCATTTT
-	TRBJ2-7	TRBD2	TRBV9	CASSLRAGVDEQYF	TGTGCCAGCAGCCTAAGGGCGGGAGTGGACGAGCAGTACTTC